What follows are 20 T cell receptor beta chains derived from one specimen sequenced in a study of Ad26.COV2.S vaccination and SARS-CoV-2 variants. The treatment here: around 19 received Ad26.COV2.S at low or high dose, single or two shots; several received placebo; per-sample allocation not given. It was on day 63 after the first vaccine or placebo injection that samples were taken. Sequenced by immunoSEQ multiplex PCR; TCRdb stores in-frame clones only, minus some. This sample has about 680,000 clones, with 89% found just once. The source material was peripheral blood, sampled in a trial of Ad26.COV2.S vaccine versus placebo. The receptors stem from a person aged 18-60 years who received the Ad26.COV2.S COVID-19 vaccine or a placebo.

This clone was recorded a few times. The rearrangement joins TRBV19 to TRBJ1-1; unclear D gene. V lost 0 bases and J lost 3, with 5 bases in between. In germline, CDR1 is LNHDA, CDR2 SQIVND (reference sequence). This CDR3 region has 13 residues. The CDR3 reads CASSIDPDTEAFF. The CDR3 DNA reads TGTGCCAGTAGTATAGATCCGGACACTGAAGCTTTCTTT.

The V and J genes are TRBV7-9 and TRBJ2-6, with no clear D. Germline assignment: CDR1 SEHNR and CDR2 FQNEAQ (reference sequence). The CDR3 is 15 amino acids. V lost 5 bases, J lost 0 bases, and 8 bases lay in between. CDR3 nucleotide sequence: TGTGCCAGCAGCAACGTCCCCTCTGGGGCCAACGTCCTGACTTTC. Amino acids: CASSNVPSGANVLTF. Together with reference TRBV7-9 and TRBJ2-6, the CDR3 gives the full variable domain: DTGVSQNPRHKITKRGQNVTFRCDPISEHNRLYWYRQTLGQGPEFLTYFQNEAQLEKSRLLSDRFSAERPKGSFSTLEIQRTEQGDSAMYLCASSNVPSGANVLTFGAGSRLTVL.

This clone was counted a single time. The chain has TRBV7-8 and TRBJ1-1; D is perhaps TRBD1 (5 bases). Trimming took 1 base from V and 4 from J, leaving 13 bases between them. This CDR3 has 15 residues. From germline, CDR1 is SGHVS and CDR2 FQNEAQ. CDR3 bases: TGTGCCAGCAGCTTAGTCGTGCAGGGCCCCACTGAAGCTTTCTTT. Protein: CASSLVVQGPTEAFF.

The gene calls are TRBV7-2 and TRBJ2-1; 10 bases match TRBD2. CDR1 and CDR2 (germline): SGHTA, FQGNSA. V lost 5 bases and J lost 4; bases outside the gene matches: 11. The CDR3 is 17 residues long. The CDR3 DNA reads TGTGCCAGCAGCCCCGCCTCTAGCGGGAGAGGATACAATGAGCAGTTCTTC. Its translation: CASSPASSGRGYNEQFF.

Notes on this clone: The identical CDR3 is also encoded by other nucleotide sequences in the sample. The chain carries TRBV27 and TRBJ2-4, with D possibly matching TRBD1 (5 bases). The CDR3 is 12 amino acids. Germline assignment: CDR1 MNHEY and CDR2 SMNVEV (reference sequence). V dropped 4 bases and J dropped 7 bases, with 8 bases sitting between them. CDR3 DNA sequence: TGTGCCAGCAGTTCTTCAGGGAACATTCAGTACTTC. Translation: CASSSSGNIQYF.

The gene calls are TRBV3-1 (or the pseudogene TRBV3-2) and TRBJ1-5; D gene uncertain. Trimming shortened V by 1 base and J by 5 bases, and 6 bases separated the two germline ends. The CDR3 spans 13 residues. The germline V gene has CDR1 LGHDT and CDR2 YNNKEL (reference sequence). This CDR3 is CASSQGADQPQHF. CDR3 DNA: TGTGCCAGCAGCCAAGGGGCGGATCAGCCCCAGCATTTT.

CDR3 DNA: TGTGCCAGCAGCTTGGCTCCGACAGGGGACTATGGCTACACCTTC. As protein: CASSLAPTGDYGYTF. The chain is built from TRBV5-6 and TRBJ1-2; 8 bases fit TRBD1. CDR1 is SGHDT and CDR2 is YYEEEE in the germline V gene. V was clipped by 0 bases and J by 3 bases; unmatched bases: 4. The CDR3 length is 15 residues.

A word on this clone: Other DNA sequences in this sample translate to the same CDR3. The CDR3 DNA follows: TGCAGCGTTGGGGGGGGCAGAGAGACCCAGTACTTC. Its translation: CSVGGGRETQYF. The chain is built from TRBV29-1 and TRBJ2-5, with D possibly being TRBD2 (7 bases). Germline V CDR1 and CDR2: SQVTM, ANQGSEA. Deletions cut 4 bases from V and 4 bases from J, with 10 bases between. The CDR3 covers 12 residues.

The rearrangement links TRBV10-3 to TRBJ2-3; D perhaps matches TRBD2 (7 bases). The germline V and J ends were trimmed by 7 bases and 3 bases, with 14 bases remaining between them. CDR3 size: 14 residues. CDR1 is ENHRY, CDR2 SYGVKD, per germline. In DNA form, the CDR3 reads TGTGCCATCAAGGCGGGGGCCTTAACAGATACGCAGTATTTT. This translates into CAIKAGALTDTQYF.

The chain is built from TRBV9 and TRBJ1-6; 9 bases agree with TRBD1. CDR3 size: 16 residues. Trimming cost V 0 bases and J 8 bases; bases outside gene matches: 6. CDR1 and CDR2 (germline): SGDLS, YYNGEE. The CDR3 region is CASSVGVGTGHSPLHF. Written as DNA, the CDR3 is TGTGCCAGCAGCGTAGGAGTAGGGACAGGGCATTCACCCCTCCACTTT.

The chain employs TRBV14 and TRBJ1-2, with 8 positions matching TRBD1. Trimming at V came to 6 bases and at J to 4 bases, leaving 7 bases not matched to a gene. CDR3 length: 14 residues. Germline V lookup: CDR1 SGHDN, CDR2 FVKESK. CDR3 amino acids: CASRNRGFGYGYTF. As DNA, the CDR3 is TGTGCCAGCAGAAACAGGGGGTTTGGCTATGGCTACACCTTC.

This chain connects TRBV30 to TRBJ1-2; possible D gene TRBD1, 6 bases. Trimming took off 6 bases at V and 7 bases at J, with 18 bases between the two ends. This CDR3 region has 13 residues. Germline V lookup: CDR1 GTSNPN, CDR2 SVGIG (reference sequence). The chain's CDR3 is CACSDSAYSGYTF. In nucleotides, the CDR3 is TGTGCCTGCTCGGACAGCGCCTACTCTGGCTACACCTTC.

The chain joins TRBV19 to TRBJ2-5; 10 bases agree with TRBD2. In germline, CDR1 is LNHDA, CDR2 SQIVND (reference sequence). V shed 2 bases and J 3 bases; nucleotides not matched to a gene: 0. The CDR3 totals 14 residues. For the CDR3, the DNA is TGTGCCAGTAGTATAAGCGGGGGGGAAGAGACCCAGTACTTC. Residues: CASSISGGEETQYF.

This rearrangement joins TRBV4-2 to TRBJ2-3; a weak D match, TRBD1 (6 bases). Per germline, CDR1 LGHNA and CDR2 YNFKEQ. The CDR3 sequence is 17 residues long. Trimming removed 1 base at V and 3 bases at J, with 17 bases between. CDR3 region: CASSQVHQGSLTDTQYF. CDR3 nucleotides: TGTGCCAGCAGCCAAGTCCATCAGGGGTCATTGACAGATACGCAGTATTTT.

V and J are TRBV13 and TRBJ2-1; 7 positions agree with TRBD1. This CDR3 has 15 amino acids. CDR1 and CDR2 (germline): PRHDT, FYEKMQ (reference sequence). Unmatched junction bases numbered 9, after V lost 1 base and J lost 9 bases. The CDR3 loop is CASSLEGAYTREQFF. CDR3 nucleotide sequence: TGTGCCAGCAGCTTAGAGGGGGCCTACACCCGTGAGCAGTTCTTC.

The genes are TRBV6-5 and TRBJ2-3; 7 bases align to TRBD1. The CDR3 loop spans 15 amino acids. V shed 4 bases, J shed 0 bases, and the junction held 4 bases outside the gene matches. Germline V gene data show CDR1 as MNHEY and CDR2 as SVGAGI. In nucleotides, the CDR3 is TGTGCCAGCAGTTTCGGGGACAGTAGCACAGATACGCAGTATTTT. Protein sequence: CASSFGDSSTDTQYF.

The chain is built from TRBV7-2 and TRBJ2-7; D remains ambiguous. The CDR3 loop spans 14 amino acids. Deletions cut 5 bases from V and 0 bases from J, with 11 bases between. Per the germline V gene, CDR1 is SGHTA and CDR2 is FQGNSA. As DNA, the CDR3 is TGTGCCAGCAGCGCCACAGTGAGCTCCTACGAGCAGTACTTC. Protein: CASSATVSSYEQYF.

The chain is built from TRBV4-3 and TRBJ2-7; D not certain. CDR3 length equals 18 residues. V lost 0 bases to trimming and J lost 0 bases, with 18 bases between them. Germline V gene sequence: CDR1 LGHNA, CDR2 YSLEER. The CDR3 nucleotides read TGCGCCAGCAGCCAAGAACGGATCTTGGGGATGAGCTCCTACGAGCAGTACTTC. As protein: CASSQERILGMSSYEQYF.

This clone is a singleton in its sample. This chain uses TRBV19 with TRBJ1-4; a weak D match, TRBD1 (6 bases). V was pared by 7 bases and J by 6 bases, with 18 bases between. In germline, CDR1 is LNHDA, CDR2 SQIVND (reference sequence). This CDR3 comprises 15 residues. The DNA for the CDR3 is TGTGCCAGTACCCTAGGAGGCCAGGGGTATGAAAAACTGTTTTTT. Protein product: CASTLGGQGYEKLFF.

The V and J genes are TRBV7-9 and TRBJ2-7, with a possible D match to TRBD2 (6 bases). V lost 2 bases and J lost 5, with 10 bases in between. This CDR3 contains 13 residues. CDR1 and CDR2 (germline): SEHNR, FQNEAQ (reference sequence). CDR3 amino acids: CASSLLAEHEQYF. The CDR3 bases are TGTGCCAGCAGCTTATTAGCGGAGCACGAGCAGTACTTC. Looking up the rest from reference TRBV7-9 and TRBJ2-7 gives the full variable domain: DTGVSQNPRHKITKRGQNVTFRCDPISEHNRLYWYRQTLGQGPEFLTYFQNEAQLEKSRLLSDRFSAERPKGSFSTLEIQRTEQGDSAMYLCASSLLAEHEQYFGPGTRLTVT.